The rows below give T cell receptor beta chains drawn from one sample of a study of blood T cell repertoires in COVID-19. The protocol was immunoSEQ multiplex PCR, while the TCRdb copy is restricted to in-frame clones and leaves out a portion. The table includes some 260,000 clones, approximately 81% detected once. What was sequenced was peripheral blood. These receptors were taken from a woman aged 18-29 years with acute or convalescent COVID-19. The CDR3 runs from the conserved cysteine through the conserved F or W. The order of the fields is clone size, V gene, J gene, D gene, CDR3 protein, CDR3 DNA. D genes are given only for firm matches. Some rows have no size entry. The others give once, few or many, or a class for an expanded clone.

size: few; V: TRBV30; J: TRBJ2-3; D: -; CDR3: CAWSHGSTDTQYF; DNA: TGTGCCTGGAGTCACGGGAGCACAGATACGCAGTATTTT
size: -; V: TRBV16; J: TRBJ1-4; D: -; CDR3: CASSQSRGRSEKLFF; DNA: TGTGCCAGCAGCCAATCAAGAGGCCGGAGTGAAAAACTGTTTTTT
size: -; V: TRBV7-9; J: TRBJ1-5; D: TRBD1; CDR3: CASSGQGYQPQHF; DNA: TGTGCCAGCAGCGGACAGGGCTATCAGCCCCAGCATTTT
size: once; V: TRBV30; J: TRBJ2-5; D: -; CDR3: CAWSPGETQYF; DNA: TGTGCCTGGAGTCCGGGTGAGACCCAGTACTTC
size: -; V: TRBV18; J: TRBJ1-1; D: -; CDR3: CASSPPSLGLWTEAFF; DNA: TGTGCCAGCTCACCACCGAGTTTGGGGCTTTGGACTGAAGCTTTCTTT
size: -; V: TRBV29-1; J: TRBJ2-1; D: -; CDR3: CSVRGSSSSYNEQFF; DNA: TGCAGCGTCAGGGGCTCCTCTAGCTCCTACAATGAGCAGTTCTTC
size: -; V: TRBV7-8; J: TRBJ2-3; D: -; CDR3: CASSFRGLGTDTQYF; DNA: TGTGCCAGCAGCTTCAGGGGTTTGGGCACAGATACGCAGTATTTT
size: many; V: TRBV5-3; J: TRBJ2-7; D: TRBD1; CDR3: CARSLGQGFFYEQYF; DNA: TGTGCCAGAAGCTTGGGACAGGGGTTTTTTTACGAGCAGTACTTC
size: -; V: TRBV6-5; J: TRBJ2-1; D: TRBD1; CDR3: CASSYGPGGIDEQFF; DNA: TGTGCCAGCAGTTACGGTCCAGGGGGAATCGATGAGCAGTTCTTC
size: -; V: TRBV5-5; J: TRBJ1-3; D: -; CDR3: CASSLGPAATSGNTIYF; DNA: TGTGCCAGCAGCTTGGGGCCGGCAGCGACCTCTGGAAACACCATATATTTT
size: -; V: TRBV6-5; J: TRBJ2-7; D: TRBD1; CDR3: CASSYDGQDYEQYF; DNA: TGTGCCAGCAGTTACGATGGACAGGACTACGAGCAGTACTTC
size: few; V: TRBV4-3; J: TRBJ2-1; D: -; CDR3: CASSQESSGNEQFF; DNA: TGCGCCAGCAGCCAAGAATCCTCGGGCAATGAGCAGTTCTTC
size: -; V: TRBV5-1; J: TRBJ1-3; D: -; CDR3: CASRNHSMSSGNTIYF; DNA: TGCGCCAGCAGGAACCACAGTATGAGCTCTGGAAACACCATATATTTT
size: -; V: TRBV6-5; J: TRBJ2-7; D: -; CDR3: CASSSTWVEQYF; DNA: TGTGCCAGCAGTTCGACTTGGGTCGAGCAGTACTTC
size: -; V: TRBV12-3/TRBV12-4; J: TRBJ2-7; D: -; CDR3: CASSQASYEQYF; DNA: TGTGCCAGCAGCCAGGCGTCCTACGAGCAGTACTTC
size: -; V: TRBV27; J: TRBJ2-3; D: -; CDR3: CASSFLGSWQYF; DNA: TGTGCCAGCAGTTTTCTAGGTTCATGGCAGTATTTT
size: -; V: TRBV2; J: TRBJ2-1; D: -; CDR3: CASRPRENEQFF; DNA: TGTGCCAGCAGGCCCCGGGAGAATGAGCAGTTCTTC
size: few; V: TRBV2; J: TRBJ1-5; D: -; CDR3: CASSETGGRQPQHF; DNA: TGTGCCAGCAGTGAAACGGGGGGGCGTCAGCCCCAGCATTTT
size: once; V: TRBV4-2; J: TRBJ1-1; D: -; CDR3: CASSQPRGGITMNTEAFF; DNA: TGTGCCAGCAGCCAACCCCGGGGAGGGATAACCATGAACACTGAAGCTTTCTTT
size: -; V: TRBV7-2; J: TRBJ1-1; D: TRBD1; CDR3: CASSPGQGRTEAFF; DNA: TGTGCCAGCAGCCCCGGACAGGGACGGACTGAAGCTTTCTTT
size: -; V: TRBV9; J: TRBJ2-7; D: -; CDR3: CASSDNYEQYF; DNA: TGTGCCAGCAGCGACAACTACGAGCAGTACTTC
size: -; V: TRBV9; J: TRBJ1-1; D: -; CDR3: CASSVVKRNTEAFF; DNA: TGTGCCAGCAGCGTAGTAAAGCGGAACACTGAAGCTTTCTTT
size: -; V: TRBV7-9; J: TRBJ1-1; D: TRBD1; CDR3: CASSLGTVNTEAFF; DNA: TGTGCCAGCAGCCTTGGGACAGTTAACACTGAAGCTTTCTTT
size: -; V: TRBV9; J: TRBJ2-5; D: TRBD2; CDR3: CASSVLAEADETQYF; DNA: TGTGCCAGCAGCGTTCTAGCGGAAGCCGACGAGACCCAGTACTTC
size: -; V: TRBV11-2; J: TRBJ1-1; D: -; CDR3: CASSLDPGRMNTEAFF; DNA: TGTGCCAGCAGCTTAGATCCTGGCAGAATGAACACTGAAGCTTTCTTT
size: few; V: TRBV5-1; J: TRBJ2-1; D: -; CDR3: CASSLALDLLVNEQFF; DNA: TGCGCCAGCAGCTTGGCCTTAGATCTCTTGGTCAATGAGCAGTTCTTC
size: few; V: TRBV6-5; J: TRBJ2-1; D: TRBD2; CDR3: CASSYEAGGREQFF; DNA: TGTGCCAGCAGTTACGAAGCGGGAGGCCGAGAGCAGTTCTTC
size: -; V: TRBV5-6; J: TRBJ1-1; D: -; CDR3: CASSSLTGKNTEAFF; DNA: TGTGCCAGCAGCTCGCTGACAGGAAAGAACACTGAAGCTTTCTTT
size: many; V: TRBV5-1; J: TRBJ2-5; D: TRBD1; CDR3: CASSAGQGFVETQYF; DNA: TGCGCCAGCAGCGCGGGACAGGGGTTTGTAGAGACCCAGTACTTC
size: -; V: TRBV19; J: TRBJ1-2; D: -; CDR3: CASSRGTGSNYGYTF; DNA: TGTGCCAGTAGTAGGGGTACAGGATCTAACTATGGCTACACCTTC
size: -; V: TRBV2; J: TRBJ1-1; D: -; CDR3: CASTIQRGNTEAFF; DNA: TGTGCCAGCACGATTCAACGGGGGAACACTGAAGCTTTCTTT
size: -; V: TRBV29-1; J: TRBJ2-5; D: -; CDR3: CSAQDTNQETQYF; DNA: TGCAGCGCCCAGGACACGAACCAAGAGACCCAGTACTTC